This TCR beta chain was identified during a study of PD-1 blockade in mismatch repair-deficient tumors. This table comes from immunoSEQ multiplex PCR, and its TCRdb copy is limited to in-frame clones, with some not included. The sample carries about 100,000 clones, 65% to 85% recorded once. The V end was cut by 4 bases, the J end by 2 bases, with 8 bases between. Germline CDR1 LGHNA, CDR2 YSLEER. This CDR3 region has 13 residues. The sample was peripheral blood, taken approximately 35 weeks after starting pembrolizumab. V gene TRBV4-3 combines with J gene TRBJ1-2; D ambiguous. The sequence was collected from an adult with mismatch repair-deficient cancer. The CDR3 loop is CASSLQENYGYTF. CDR3 sequence (DNA): TGCGCCAGCAGCCTACAAGAAAACTATGGCTACACCTTC.